These 31 T cell receptor beta chains were all obtained from the same sample, sequenced in a study of T cells in Graves' hyperthyroidism and ophthalmopathy. RNA transcripts gave rise to amplified TCR beta CDR3 regions. The HTBI set primed first-round TCR CDR3 RT-PCR. MiXCR, run by TCRdb on the multiplex PCR reads, gives a single entry per CDR3 protein. Of roughly 630,000 distinct CDR3 sequences listed, 15% to 19% are singletons. The sample taken for sequencing was blood. The receptors here all came from a woman in her 30s with Graves' hyperthyroidism.

This clonotype was recorded at least ten times. The CDR3 nucleotides are TGTGCCTGGAGCGGACAGTTACGCACTGAAGCTTTCTTT. Translated, it gives CAWSGQLRTEAFF. The chain uses TRBV30 and TRBJ1-1, with D perhaps TRBD1 (6 bases). The CDR3 spans 13 residues. Germline CDR1 and CDR2: GTSNPN and SVGIG (reference sequence). With 3 bases removed from V and 4 bases from J, the gap between germline ends came to 12 bases.

The V gene is TRBV12-3 or TRBV12-4, the J gene TRBJ2-3, with no clear D. The CDR3 is 14 residues long. V was trimmed by 6 bases and J by 5 bases, leaving 15 bases between them. The CDR3 loop is CASSPRTIQDTQYF. CDR3 DNA: TGTGCCAGCAGCCCCCGCACTATTCAAGATACGCAGTATTTT.

Many counts were recorded for this clonotype. The chain carries TRBV30 and TRBJ2-7, with 9 bases that match TRBD2. J lost 6 bases, V lost 8 bases, and 8 bases had no gene match. Germline CDR1 and CDR2: GTSNPN and SVGIG (reference sequence). The CDR3 contains 12 residues. CDR3 sequence reads: CAGTGTSTEQYF. CDR3 in DNA: TGTGCCGGGACCGGGACTAGCACCGAGCAGTACTTC.

This clonotype has just a few counts. DNA of the CDR3: TGTGCCAGCACGCCGGCGCATAACTACGAGCAGTACTTC. This codes for CASTPAHNYEQYF. This chain links TRBV6-2 or TRBV6-3 with TRBJ2-7; unclear D gene. The V end was cut by 7 bases, the J end by 3 bases, with 13 bases between. The CDR3 is made up of 13 amino acids. From germline, CDR1 is MNHEY and CDR2 SVGEGT.

The chain couples TRBV10-3 to TRBJ2-3; TRBD1 matches 9 bases. The length of the CDR3 is 16 residues. Unmatched junction bases numbered 5, after V lost 0 bases and J lost 4 bases. CDR1 is ENHRY, CDR2 SYGVKD, per germline. The CDR3 DNA is TGTGCCATCAGTGAGTCGATGGGACAGGGCGCAGATACGCAGTATTTT. This encodes CAISESMGQGADTQYF.

This clonotype was seen a few times. In DNA, the CDR3 is TGCAGCGTTCTCGGCCTTCGGGAGACCCAGTACTTC. This translates into CSVLGLRETQYF. V gene TRBV29-1 combines with J gene TRBJ2-5; D gene unclear. Trimming removed 5 bases at V and 5 bases at J, with 12 bases between. Germline V CDR1 and CDR2: SQVTM, ANQGSEA. The CDR3 sequence is 12 residues long.

This clonotype was seen at least ten times. The rearrangement uses TRBV3-1 and TRBJ2-2; D perhaps matches TRBD1 (6 bases). V was pared by 3 bases and J by 6 bases, with 11 bases between. The germline V gene encodes CDR1 LGHDT and CDR2 YNNKEL (reference sequence). The length of the CDR3 is 14 residues. The CDR3 loop is CASSHARTAGELFF. CDR3 in DNA: TGTGCCAGCAGCCACGCAAGGACAGCCGGGGAGCTGTTTTTT.

This clonotype was observed a few times. CDR3 nucleotide sequence: TGTGCCGCTGGTCGGGGGGCGTACTTC. It encodes CAAGRGAYF. This chain joins TRBV28 and TRBJ2-5, with D tentatively TRBD2 (7 bases). Looked up from germline, CDR1 is MDHEN and CDR2 is SYDVKM. The CDR3 length is 9 residues. V lost 11 bases, J lost 13 bases, and 14 bases lay in between.

The sample holds one count of this clonotype. A much larger clone differs by one base, so this may be a read error. The J gene is TRBJ1-1, the V gene TRBV30; D gene unclear. The CDR3 runs 11 residues. CDR1 is GTSNPN and CDR2 is SVGIG in the germline V gene (reference sequence). V lost 4 bases, J lost 4 bases, and 7 bases lay in between. The CDR3 reads CAWTLSTEAFF. DNA of the CDR3: TGTGCCTGGACCCTGAGCACTGAAGCTTTCTTT. The complete variable domain, with remaining parts taken from reference TRBV30 and TRBJ1-1, reads SQTIHQWPATLVQPVGSPLSLECTVEGTSNPNLYWYRQAAGRGLQLLFYSVGIGQISSEVPQNLSASRPQDRQFILSSKKLLLSDSGFYLCAWTLSTEAFFGQGTRLTVV.

This clonotype showed up many times. The chain couples TRBV20-1 to TRBJ2-7, with 11 nucleotides matching TRBD2. V gave up 3 bases and J gave up 2 bases; unmatched junction bases: 6. In germline, CDR1 is DFQATT, CDR2 SNEGSKA (reference sequence). The CDR3 consists of 15 residues. The CDR3 here is CSARDLAGGPYEQYF. CDR3 coding DNA: TGCAGTGCTAGGGATTTAGCGGGAGGGCCCTACGAGCAGTACTTC.

On this clonotype: An end of the junction differs from the germline gene, which may be a read error. The V call is TRBV5-4, the J call TRBJ1-2; maybe TRBD1 (6 bases). Germline V gene sequence: CDR1 SGHNT, CDR2 YYREEE (reference sequence). CDR3 length equals 15 residues. The CDR3 region has the DNA TGTGCCACCAGAGCGACAGGAACAGCTAACTATGGCTATACCTTC. Translation: CATRATGTANYGYTF.

In its sample, this clonotype was seen many times. The V gene is TRBV7-9, the J gene TRBJ2-2, with 15 bases matching TRBD2. Germline V gene data show CDR1 as SEHNR and CDR2 as FQNEAQ (reference sequence). Unmatched junction bases numbered 4, after V lost 5 bases and J lost 6 bases. The length of the CDR3 is 16 residues. The CDR3 nucleotides are TGTGCCAGCAGCCTGGGACTAGCGGGAGGTGCCGGGGAGCTGTTTTTT. Translated: CASSLGLAGGAGELFF. Together with reference TRBV7-9 and TRBJ2-2, the CDR3 gives the full variable domain: DTGVSQNPRHKITKRGQNVTFRCDPISEHNRLYWYRQTLGQGPEFLTYFQNEAQLEKSRLLSDRFSAERPKGSFSTLEIQRTEQGDSAMYLCASSLGLAGGAGELFFGEGSRLTVL.

This clonotype was observed at least ten times. The J gene is TRBJ2-2, the V gene TRBV6-2 or TRBV6-3; 7 bases map to TRBD1. There are 16 residues in the CDR3. With 6 bases clipped from V and 3 bases from J, the junction kept 10 bases outside the gene matches. Germline V CDR1 and CDR2: MNHEY, SVGEGT. In nucleotides, the CDR3 is TGTGCCAGCAGCCCCCAGGGGGTAGTCGACACCGGGGAGCTGTTTTTT. Its protein is CASSPQGVVDTGELFF.

CDR3 sequence: CASSEGRVGEQFF. CDR3 nucleotide sequence: TGTGCCAGCAGTGAAGGTAGGGTAGGTGAGCAGTTCTTC. The chain links TRBV6-1 to TRBJ2-1; D call uncertain. Germline CDR1 and CDR2: MNHNS and SASEGT. The CDR3 runs 13 residues. Trimming shortened V by 1 base and J by 9 bases, and 10 bases separated the two germline ends.

This clonotype was seen many times. The CDR3 region is CASSLAGLAGANEQFF. Here the CDR3 DNA reads TGCGCCAGCAGCTTGGCGGGACTAGCGGGAGCTAATGAGCAGTTCTTC. The J gene is TRBJ2-1, the V gene TRBV5-1; TRBD2 aligns across 14 bases. The CDR3 sequence is 16 residues long. CDR1 and CDR2 (germline): SGHRS, YFSETQ. Trimming removed 0 bases from V and 7 bases from J; junction bases left unmatched: 3. Complete variable domain (other parts from reference TRBV5-1 and TRBJ2-1): KAGVTQTPRYLIKTRGQQVTLSCSPISGHRSVSWYQQTPGQGLQFLFEYFSETQRNKGNFPGRFSGRQFSNSRSEMNVSTLELGDSALYLCASSLAGLAGANEQFFGPGTRLTVL.

This chain connects TRBV29-1 to TRBJ2-7; D remains unclear. V was pared by 4 bases and J by 0 bases, with 7 bases between. The CDR3 length is 12 residues. Germline assignment: CDR1 SQVTM and CDR2 ANQGSEA. CDR3 DNA sequence: TGCAGCGTTGGTCAGTCCTCCTACGAGCAGTACTTC. Amino acid sequence: CSVGQSSYEQYF.

The J gene is TRBJ2-1, the V gene TRBV10-3, with 16 bases lining up with TRBD2. This CDR3 contains 18 residues. Germline CDR1 is ENHRY and CDR2 is SYGVKD. V was clipped by 10 bases and J by 0 bases; unmatched bases: 9. CDR3: CATEGLAGGPSSYNEQFF. The CDR3, as DNA: TGTGCCACCGAGGGACTAGCGGGAGGGCCCAGCTCCTACAATGAGCAGTTCTTC.

This clonotype was recorded a few times. This rearrangement joins TRBV18 to TRBJ2-1; 9 nucleotides align to TRBD2. In germline, CDR1 is KGHSH, CDR2 LQKENI. CDR3 length: 15 residues. The ends lost 5 bases at V and 4 bases at J; junction bases unmatched: 6. CDR3 protein: CASSESSGIYNEQFF. The DNA of the CDR3 is TGTGCCAGCTCAGAATCTAGCGGGATTTACAATGAGCAGTTCTTC.

This clonotype was observed many times. The genes are TRBV10-3 and TRBJ1-1; no clear D gene. Germline CDR1 ENHRY, CDR2 SYGVKD. The V and J ends lost 3 bases and 4 bases respectively, with 6 bases between them. The CDR3 totals 12 residues. CDR3 nucleotides: TGTGCCATCAGTGATGGGAGCACTGAAGCTTTCTTT. It yields the protein CAISDGSTEAFF.

This clonotype has ten or more counts. The V and J genes are TRBV20-1 and TRBJ2-2; D is ambiguous. The CDR3 totals 15 residues. Germline V lookup: CDR1 DFQATT, CDR2 SNEGSKA (reference sequence). Between the trimmed V and J ends, which lost 3 bases and 3 bases, there was a span of 14 bases. The CDR3 here is CSARFPPRDTGELFF. The CDR3 bases are TGCAGTGCTAGGTTTCCCCCAAGGGACACCGGGGAGCTGTTTTTT.

The V call is TRBV20-1, the J call TRBJ2-7; 10 bases match TRBD2. Germline CDR1 reads DFQATT; CDR2 reads SNEGSKA (reference sequence). This CDR3 contains 15 residues. With V trimmed by 7 bases and J by 6 bases, 15 bases remained unmatched. The CDR3 nucleotides read TGCAGTGGGCTTCTTAGCGGGAGGCCCCCTGGCGAGCAGTACTTC. This translates into CSGLLSGRPPGEQYF.

This clonotype has only a few counts. This sequence joins TRBV5-5 and TRBJ2-1; D is tentatively TRBD1 or TRBD2 (5 bases each). The CDR3 sequence is 16 residues long. Trimming stripped 0 bases from V and 5 bases from J, with 15 bases between. Germline V CDR1 and CDR2: SGHKS, YYEKEE (reference sequence). The CDR3 region is CASSLGGVRLNNEQFF. In DNA form, the CDR3 reads TGTGCCAGCAGCTTGGGAGGGGTGCGATTAAACAATGAGCAGTTCTTC.

This clonotype was counted ten times or more. The chain uses TRBV27 and TRBJ1-6; the D is unclear. The germline gives CDR1 MNHEY, CDR2 SMNVEV (reference sequence). The V and J ends lost 7 bases and 7 bases respectively, with 11 bases between them. The CDR3 is 13 amino acids. CDR3 residues: CASMGYGNSPLHF. DNA for the CDR3: TGTGCCAGCATGGGGTATGGCAATTCACCCCTCCACTTT.

This clonotype was observed at least ten times. The chain couples TRBV7-2 to TRBJ2-7; 10 bases are shared with TRBD2. From germline, CDR1 is SGHTA and CDR2 FQGNSA. Trimming removed 5 bases from V and 2 bases from J; junction bases left unmatched: 6. The CDR3 is 15 residues long. Here the CDR3 DNA reads TGTGCCAGCAGCCGGGAGGGGACTAGCGCCTACGAGCAGTACTTC. It specifies CASSREGTSAYEQYF.

This clonotype has more than one count but fewer than ten. The genes are TRBV7-3 and TRBJ2-1; 14 bases map to TRBD2. V dropped 2 bases and J dropped 8; count of bases not matched to a gene: 5. The CDR3 sequence is 16 residues long. Per germline, CDR1 SGHTA and CDR2 FQGTGA. The CDR3 coding sequence is TGTGCCAGCAGCTTATCCGGGACTAGCGGGAGCCATGAGCAGTTCTTC. Encoded protein: CASSLSGTSGSHEQFF.

This clonotype was counted at least ten times. The chain links TRBV28 to TRBJ2-7, with D tentatively TRBD2 (6 bases). The CDR3 contains 15 residues. V shed 5 bases and J shed 1 base, with 15 bases lying between them. The germline gives CDR1 MDHEN, CDR2 SYDVKM. CDR3 sequence: CASSLPGAGSYEQYF. DNA for the CDR3: TGTGCCAGCAGTCTTCCCGGGGCGGGGTCCTACGAGCAGTACTTC.

V gene TRBV30 combines with J gene TRBJ1-4; unclear D gene. This CDR3 has 13 amino acids. Trimming left V 1 base short and J 5 bases short, with 8 bases between. CDR1 is GTSNPN and CDR2 is SVGIG in the germline V gene (reference sequence). CDR3 sequence (DNA): TGTGCCTGGAGTGAGTTGCGGAATGAAAAACTGTTTTTT. This gives the protein CAWSELRNEKLFF.

This clonotype appeared many times. The rearrangement joins TRBV28 to TRBJ2-1, with 10 bases lining up with TRBD2. The V gene's germline CDR1 is MDHEN and CDR2 SYDVKM. This CDR3 has 14 residues. Trimming cost V 5 bases and J 3 bases; bases outside gene matches: 1. The CDR3 DNA sequence: TGTGCCAGCAGTCGACTAGCGGGCTACAATGAGCAGTTCTTC. As protein: CASSRLAGYNEQFF.

The chain links TRBV10-1 to TRBJ2-7; 11 bases fit TRBD2. The V gene's germline CDR1 is WNHNN and CDR2 SYGVQD (reference sequence). V lost 8 bases to trimming and J lost 1 base; unmatched junction nucleotides: 10. The CDR3 loop spans 16 amino acids. The CDR3 bases are TGCGCCAGCTCGGGGCTAGCGGGAGGAAAATCCTACGAGCAGTACTTC. Amino acid sequence: CASSGLAGGKSYEQYF.

This clonotype was seen only a few times. This sequence joins TRBV12-5 and TRBJ2-2; D not certain. Trimming stripped 1 base from V and 5 bases from J, with 5 bases between. This CDR3 spans 13 amino acids. Germline V gene lookup returns CDR1 LGHNT and CDR2 FRNRAP. The CDR3 protein is CASGLAWTGELFF. The CDR3 DNA is TGTGCTAGTGGTTTGGCATGGACCGGGGAGCTGTTTTTT.

At least ten counts were recorded for this clonotype. The chain recombines TRBV5-1 with TRBJ1-5, with D perhaps matching TRBD1 (6 bases). The V end lost 0 bases, the J end lost 0 bases, and 10 bases lay between the germline ends. The CDR3 has 16 residues. The germline CDR1 and CDR2 sequences are SGHRS and YFSETQ. CDR3 residues: CASSLDVTGSNQPQHF. The CDR3 DNA reads as TGCGCCAGCAGCTTGGATGTGACAGGTAGCAATCAGCCCCAGCATTTT.